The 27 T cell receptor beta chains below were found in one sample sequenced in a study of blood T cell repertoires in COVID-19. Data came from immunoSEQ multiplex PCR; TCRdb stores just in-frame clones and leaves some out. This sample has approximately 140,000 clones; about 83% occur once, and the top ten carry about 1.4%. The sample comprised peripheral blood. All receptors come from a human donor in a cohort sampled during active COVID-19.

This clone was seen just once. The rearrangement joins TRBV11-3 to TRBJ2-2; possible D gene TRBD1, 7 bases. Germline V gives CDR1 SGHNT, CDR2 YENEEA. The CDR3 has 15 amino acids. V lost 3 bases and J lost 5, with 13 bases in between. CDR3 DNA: TGTGCCAGCAGCTTTAATCAGGGGGGTACCGGGGAGCTGTTTTTT. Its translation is CASSFNQGGTGELFF.

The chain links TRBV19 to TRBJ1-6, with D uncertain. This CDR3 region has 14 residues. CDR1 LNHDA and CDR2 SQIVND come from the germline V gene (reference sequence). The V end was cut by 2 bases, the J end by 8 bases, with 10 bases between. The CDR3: CASSIYGSHSPLHF. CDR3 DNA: TGTGCCAGTAGTATATACGGGAGTCATTCACCCCTCCACTTT.

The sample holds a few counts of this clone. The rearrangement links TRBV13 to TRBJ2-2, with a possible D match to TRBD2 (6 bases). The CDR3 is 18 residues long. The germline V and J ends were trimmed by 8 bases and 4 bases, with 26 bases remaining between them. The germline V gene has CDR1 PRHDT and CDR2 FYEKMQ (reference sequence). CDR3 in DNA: TGTGCCAGCGTGGAGGGCCGGGGACCGAATGAGTTCACCGGGGAGCTGTTTTTT. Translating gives CASVEGRGPNEFTGELFF. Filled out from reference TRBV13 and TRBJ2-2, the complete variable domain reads AAGVIQSPRHLIKEKRETATLKCYPIPRHDTVYWYQQGPGQDPQFLISFYEKMQSDKGSIPDRFSAQQFSDYHSELNMSSLELGDSALYFCASVEGRGPNEFTGELFFGEGSRLTVL.

The CDR3 DNA is TGTGCCAGCAGCCCAGGGCACTATGGCTACACCTTC. Its protein product is CASSPGHYGYTF. The V gene is TRBV12-3 or TRBV12-4, the J gene TRBJ1-2, with a tentative D call TRBD1 (5 bases). CDR3 length: 12 amino acids. The ends were cut back, 6 bases at V and 3 bases at J, with 8 bases in the middle.

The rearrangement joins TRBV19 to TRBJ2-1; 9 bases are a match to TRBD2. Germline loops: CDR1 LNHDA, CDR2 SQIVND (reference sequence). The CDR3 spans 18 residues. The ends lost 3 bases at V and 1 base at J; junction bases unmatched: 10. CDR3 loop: CASSMGSSSGRSYNEQFF. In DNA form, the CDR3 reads TGTGCCAGTAGTATGGGGTCATCCAGCGGGAGGTCCTACAATGAGCAGTTCTTC.

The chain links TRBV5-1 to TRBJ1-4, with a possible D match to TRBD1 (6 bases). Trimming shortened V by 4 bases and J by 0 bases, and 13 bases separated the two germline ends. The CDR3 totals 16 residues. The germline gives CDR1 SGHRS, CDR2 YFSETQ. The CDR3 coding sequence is TGCGCCAGCAGCATCACAGGGAGTGCAACTAATGAAAAACTGTTTTTT. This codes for CASSITGSATNEKLFF.

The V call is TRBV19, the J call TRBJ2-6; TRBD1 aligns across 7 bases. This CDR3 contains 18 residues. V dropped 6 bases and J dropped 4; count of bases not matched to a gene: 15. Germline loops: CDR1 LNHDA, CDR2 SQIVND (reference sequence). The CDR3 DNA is TGTGCCAGTAGCTTCAATCTAGGGGGCGCAGACGGGGCCAACGTCCTGACTTTC. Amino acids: CASSFNLGGADGANVLTF.

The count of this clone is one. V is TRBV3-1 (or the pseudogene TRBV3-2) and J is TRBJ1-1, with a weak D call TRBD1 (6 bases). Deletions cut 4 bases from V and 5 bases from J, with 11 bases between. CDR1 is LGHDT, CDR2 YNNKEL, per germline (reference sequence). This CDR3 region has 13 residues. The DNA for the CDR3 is TGTGCCAGCAGCCTCCCAGGGGCTACTGAAGCTTTCTTT. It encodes CASSLPGATEAFF.

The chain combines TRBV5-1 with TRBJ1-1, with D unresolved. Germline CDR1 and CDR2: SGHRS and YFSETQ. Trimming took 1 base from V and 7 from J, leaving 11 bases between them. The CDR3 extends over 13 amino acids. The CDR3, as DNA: TGCGCCAGCAGCTTGATGGAGAGAGGTGAAGCTTTCTTT. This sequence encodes CASSLMERGEAFF. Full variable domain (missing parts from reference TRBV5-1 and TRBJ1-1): KAGVTQTPRYLIKTRGQQVTLSCSPISGHRSVSWYQQTPGQGLQFLFEYFSETQRNKGNFPGRFSGRQFSNSRSEMNVSTLELGDSALYLCASSLMERGEAFFGQGTRLTVV.

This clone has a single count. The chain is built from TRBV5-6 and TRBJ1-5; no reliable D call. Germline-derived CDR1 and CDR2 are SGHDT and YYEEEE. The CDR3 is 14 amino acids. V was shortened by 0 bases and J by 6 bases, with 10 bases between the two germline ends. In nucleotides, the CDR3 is TGTGCCAGCAGCTTGGGGAGGGTCGGTCAGCCCCAGCATTTT. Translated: CASSLGRVGQPQHF.

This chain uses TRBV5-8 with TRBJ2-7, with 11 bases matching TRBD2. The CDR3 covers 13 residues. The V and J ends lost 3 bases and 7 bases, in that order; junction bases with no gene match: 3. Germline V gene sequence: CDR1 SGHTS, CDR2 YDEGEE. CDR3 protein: CASSWASGREQYF. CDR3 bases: TGTGCCAGCAGCTGGGCTAGCGGGAGGGAGCAGTACTTC.

CDR3 sequence (DNA): TGTGCCAGCAGTTACTCGGACAGGGGCTATAGCAATCAGCCCCAGCATTTT. Its protein is CASSYSDRGYSNQPQHF. The chain links TRBV6-2 or TRBV6-3 to TRBJ1-5; 9 bases fit TRBD1. Unmatched junction bases numbered 3, after V lost 0 bases and J lost 0 bases. This CDR3 comprises 17 residues. Germline values: CDR1 MNHEY, CDR2 SVGEGT.

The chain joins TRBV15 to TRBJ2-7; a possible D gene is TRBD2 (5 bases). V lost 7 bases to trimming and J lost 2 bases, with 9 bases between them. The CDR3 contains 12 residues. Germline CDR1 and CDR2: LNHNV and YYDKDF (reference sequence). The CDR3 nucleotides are TGTGCCACCAAGCGGCAAACCTACGAGCAGTACTTC. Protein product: CATKRQTYEQYF.

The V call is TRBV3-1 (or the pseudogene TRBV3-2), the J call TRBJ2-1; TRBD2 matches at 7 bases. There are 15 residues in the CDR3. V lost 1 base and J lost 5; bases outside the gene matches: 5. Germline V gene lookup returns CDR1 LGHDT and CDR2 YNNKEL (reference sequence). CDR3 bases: TGTGCCAGCAGCCAAGCGGGAGGAGCAGACAATGAGCAGTTCTTC. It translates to CASSQAGGADNEQFF.

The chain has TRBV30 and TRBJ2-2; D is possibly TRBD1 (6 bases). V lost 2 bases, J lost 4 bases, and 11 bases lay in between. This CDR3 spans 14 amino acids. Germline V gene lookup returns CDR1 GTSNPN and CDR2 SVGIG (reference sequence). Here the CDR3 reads CAWSRWTVTGELFF. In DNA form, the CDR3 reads TGTGCCTGGAGTCGTTGGACAGTCACCGGGGAGCTGTTTTTT.

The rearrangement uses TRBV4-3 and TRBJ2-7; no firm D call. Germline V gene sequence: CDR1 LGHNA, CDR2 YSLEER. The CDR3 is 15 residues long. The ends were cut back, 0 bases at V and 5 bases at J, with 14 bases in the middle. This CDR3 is CASSQDPYGSDEQYF. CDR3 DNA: TGCGCCAGCAGCCAAGATCCCTACGGCAGCGACGAGCAGTACTTC.

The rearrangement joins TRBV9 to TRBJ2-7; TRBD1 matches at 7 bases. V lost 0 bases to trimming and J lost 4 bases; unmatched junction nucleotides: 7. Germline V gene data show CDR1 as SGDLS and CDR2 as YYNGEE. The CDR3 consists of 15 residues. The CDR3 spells CASSVEGQPLYEQYF. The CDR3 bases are TGTGCCAGCAGCGTAGAGGGACAGCCTTTGTACGAGCAGTACTTC.

The CDR3 DNA follows: TGTGCCAGCAGCCAAGAGGTTAGCGGGAGGGTAGAAGAGACCCAGTACTTC. Translated, it gives CASSQEVSGRVEETQYF. This rearrangement joins TRBV3-1 (or the pseudogene TRBV3-2) to TRBJ2-5; 11 bases agree with TRBD2. V shed 0 bases, J shed 3 bases, and the junction held 6 bases outside the gene matches. Per germline, CDR1 LGHDT and CDR2 YNNKEL (reference sequence). The CDR3 has 17 residues.

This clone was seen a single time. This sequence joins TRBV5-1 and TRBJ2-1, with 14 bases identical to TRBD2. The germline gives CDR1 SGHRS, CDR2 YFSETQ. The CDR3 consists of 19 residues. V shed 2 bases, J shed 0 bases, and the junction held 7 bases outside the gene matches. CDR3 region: CASSLRTSGRIGSYNEQFF. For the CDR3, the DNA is TGCGCCAGCAGCTTAAGGACTAGCGGGAGGATCGGCTCCTACAATGAGCAGTTCTTC.

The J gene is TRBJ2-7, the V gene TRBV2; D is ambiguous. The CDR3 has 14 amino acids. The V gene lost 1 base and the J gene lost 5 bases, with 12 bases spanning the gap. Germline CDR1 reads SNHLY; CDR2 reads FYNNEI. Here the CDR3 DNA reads TGTGCCAGCAGTGAAGGCGCTCTAACCCACGAGCAGTACTTC. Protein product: CASSEGALTHEQYF.

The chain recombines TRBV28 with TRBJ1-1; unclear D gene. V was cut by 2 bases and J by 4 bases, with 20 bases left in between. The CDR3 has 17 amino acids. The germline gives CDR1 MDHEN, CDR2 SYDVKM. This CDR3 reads CASSLGYFGVGGTEAFF. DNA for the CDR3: TGTGCCAGCAGTTTAGGGTACTTCGGGGTCGGTGGCACTGAAGCTTTCTTT.

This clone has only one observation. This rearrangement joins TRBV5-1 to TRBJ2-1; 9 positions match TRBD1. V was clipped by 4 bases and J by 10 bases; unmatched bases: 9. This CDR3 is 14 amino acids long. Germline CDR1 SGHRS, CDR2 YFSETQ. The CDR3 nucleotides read TGCGCCAGCAGCGAACCGGGACAGGGTTGGGAGCAGTTCTTC. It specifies CASSEPGQGWEQFF.

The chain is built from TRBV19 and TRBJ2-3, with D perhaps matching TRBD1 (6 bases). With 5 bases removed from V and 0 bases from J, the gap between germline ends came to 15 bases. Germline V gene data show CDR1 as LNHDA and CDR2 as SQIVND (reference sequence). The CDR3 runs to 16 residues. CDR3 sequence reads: CASSPSGTLSTDTQYF. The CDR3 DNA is TGTGCCAGTAGTCCCTCAGGGACACTGAGCACAGATACGCAGTATTTT.

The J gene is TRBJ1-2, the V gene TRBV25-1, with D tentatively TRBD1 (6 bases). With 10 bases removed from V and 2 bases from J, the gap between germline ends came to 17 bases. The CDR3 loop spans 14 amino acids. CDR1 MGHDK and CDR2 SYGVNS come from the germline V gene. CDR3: CAKAVQGRNYGYTF. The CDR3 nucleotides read TGTGCCAAAGCAGTACAGGGTCGGAACTATGGCTACACCTTC.

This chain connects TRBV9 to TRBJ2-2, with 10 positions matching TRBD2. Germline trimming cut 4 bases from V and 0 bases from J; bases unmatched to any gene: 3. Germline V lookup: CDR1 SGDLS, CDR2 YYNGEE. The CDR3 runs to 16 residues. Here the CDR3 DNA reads TGTGCCAGCAGCCCCGGGACTAGCGCGAACACCGGGGAGCTGTTTTTT. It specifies CASSPGTSANTGELFF.

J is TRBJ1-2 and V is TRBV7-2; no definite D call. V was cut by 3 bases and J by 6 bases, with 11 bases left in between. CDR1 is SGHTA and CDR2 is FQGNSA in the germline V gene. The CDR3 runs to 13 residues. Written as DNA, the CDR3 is TGTGCCAGCAGCTTTAGAGTGGTCGATGGCTACACCTTC. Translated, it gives CASSFRVVDGYTF.

CDR3 sequence: CSVETGRGYNEQFF. The DNA for the CDR3 is TGCAGCGTTGAAACAGGAAGGGGCTACAATGAGCAGTTCTTC. This chain uses TRBV29-1 with TRBJ2-1, with D tentatively TRBD1 (5 bases). The CDR3 length is 14 residues. Germline values: CDR1 SQVTM, CDR2 ANQGSEA. V shed 2 bases and J shed 3 bases, with 11 bases lying between them.